What follows describes a single T cell receptor (beta chain). This sample is drawn from a study of T cell changes during pregnancy in multiple sclerosis. The assay was immunoSEQ multiplex PCR, and TCRdb's table has in-frame clones only and misses some. This sample has 95,000 to 150,000 clones, with roughly 92% found just once. The CDR3 is 14 residues long. Trimming removed 1 base from V and 3 bases from J, with 10 bases in between. Germline V gene sequence: CDR1 MDHEN, CDR2 SYDVKM. This sequence joins TRBV28 and TRBJ2-7, with D unclear. The sequence came from a female donor with multiple sclerosis, enrolled in a pregnancy study. Sequenced material: peripheral blood, taken before pregnancy. CDR3 residues: CASSLSTLYYEQYF. CDR3 DNA: TGTGCCAGCAGTTTATCCACCCTATACTACGAGCAGTACTTC.